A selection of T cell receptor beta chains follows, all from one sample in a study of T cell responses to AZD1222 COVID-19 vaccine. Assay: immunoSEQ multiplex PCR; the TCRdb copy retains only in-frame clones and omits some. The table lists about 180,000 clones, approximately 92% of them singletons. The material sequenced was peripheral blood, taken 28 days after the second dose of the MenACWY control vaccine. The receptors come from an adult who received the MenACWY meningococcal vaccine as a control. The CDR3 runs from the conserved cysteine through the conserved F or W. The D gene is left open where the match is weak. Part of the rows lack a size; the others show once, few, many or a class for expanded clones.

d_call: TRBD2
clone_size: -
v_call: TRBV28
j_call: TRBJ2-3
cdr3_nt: TGTGCCAGCAGTTCGCCCGCGGGTGCGGGGGGAAGAGATACGCAGTATTTT
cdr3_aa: CASSSPAGAGGRDTQYF

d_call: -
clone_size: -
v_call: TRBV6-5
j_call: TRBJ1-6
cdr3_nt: TGTGCCAGCAGTTACGGCCCAGGTGTGAATTCACCCCTCCACTTT
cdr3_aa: CASSYGPGVNSPLHF

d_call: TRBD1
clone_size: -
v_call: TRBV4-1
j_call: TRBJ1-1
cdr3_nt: TGCGCCAGCAGCCAAGTACCGGGACAGGGGAGGATGAGCACTGAAGCTTTCTTT
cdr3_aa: CASSQVPGQGRMSTEAFF

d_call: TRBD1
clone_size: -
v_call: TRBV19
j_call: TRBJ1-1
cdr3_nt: TGTGCCAGTAGTATAAACAGGGGCACTGAAGCTTTCTTT
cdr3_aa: CASSINRGTEAFF

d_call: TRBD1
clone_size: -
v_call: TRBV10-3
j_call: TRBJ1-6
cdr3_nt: TGTGCCATCAGAGATGTCCAGGGGGGTTCACCCCTCCACTTT
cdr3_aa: CAIRDVQGGSPLHF

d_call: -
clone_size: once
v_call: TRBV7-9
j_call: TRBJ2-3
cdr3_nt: TGTGCCAGCAGCCAGCAGACAGGGACTACAGATACGCAGTATTTT
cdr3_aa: CASSQQTGTTDTQYF

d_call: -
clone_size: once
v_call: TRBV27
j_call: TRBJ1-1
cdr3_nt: TGTGCCAGCAGCCGGTACATGAACACTGAAGCTTTCTTT
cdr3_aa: CASSRYMNTEAFF

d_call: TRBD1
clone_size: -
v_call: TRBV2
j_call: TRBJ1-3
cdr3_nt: TGTGCCAGCAGCGGACAGGGGGCTGGAAACACCATATATTTT
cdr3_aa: CASSGQGAGNTIYF

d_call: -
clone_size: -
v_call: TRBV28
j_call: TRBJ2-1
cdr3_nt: TGTGCCAGCAGAGGTCCGGGGAGTTCCTACAATGAGCAGTTCTTC
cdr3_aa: CASRGPGSSYNEQFF

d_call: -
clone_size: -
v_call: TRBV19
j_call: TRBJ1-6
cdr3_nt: TGTGCCAGTAGTACTTGGGCTACTCACGTGTTGGGGCGACCCCTCCACTTT
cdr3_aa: CASSTWATHVLGRPLHF

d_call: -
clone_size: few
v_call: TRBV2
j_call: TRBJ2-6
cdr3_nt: TGTGCCAGCAGTTCGGACAGCCTAAGCTCTGGGGCCAACGTCCTGACTTTC
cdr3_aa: CASSSDSLSSGANVLTF

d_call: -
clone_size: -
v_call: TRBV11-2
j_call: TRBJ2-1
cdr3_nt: TGTGCCAGCAGCCCCGACAGGTTATTCGATGAGCAGTTCTTC
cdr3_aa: CASSPDRLFDEQFF

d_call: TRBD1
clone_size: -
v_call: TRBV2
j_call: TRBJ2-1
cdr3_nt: TGTGCCAGCCGGCGGGGACAGGGGCTGAGCAATGAGCAGTTCTTC
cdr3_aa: CASRRGQGLSNEQFF

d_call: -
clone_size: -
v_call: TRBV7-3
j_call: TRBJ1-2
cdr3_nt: TGTGCCAGCAGCTTAGGGGGACGCCAAGGCTACACCTTC
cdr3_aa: CASSLGGRQGYTF

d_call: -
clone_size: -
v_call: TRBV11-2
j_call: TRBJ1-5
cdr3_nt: TGTGCCAGCAGCTTGGGTAGGAACCAGCCCCAGCATTTT
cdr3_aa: CASSLGRNQPQHF

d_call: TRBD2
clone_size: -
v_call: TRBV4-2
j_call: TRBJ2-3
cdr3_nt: TGTGCCAGCCGGACTAGCGGGGGGGGAGATACGCAGTATTTT
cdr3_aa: CASRTSGGGDTQYF

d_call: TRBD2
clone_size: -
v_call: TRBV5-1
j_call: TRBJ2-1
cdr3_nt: TGCGCCAGCAGCCTTCAACTAGCGGGGGGGAATGAGCAGTTCTTC
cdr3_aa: CASSLQLAGGNEQFF

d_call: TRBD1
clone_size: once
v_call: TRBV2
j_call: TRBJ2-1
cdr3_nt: TGTGCCAGCAGCGAACGACAGGGAAACAATGAGCAGTTCTTC
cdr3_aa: CASSERQGNNEQFF

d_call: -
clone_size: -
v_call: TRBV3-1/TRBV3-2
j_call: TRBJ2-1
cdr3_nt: TGTGCCAGCAGCCAAGATGGGCGAAATGAGCAGTTCTTC
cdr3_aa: CASSQDGRNEQFF

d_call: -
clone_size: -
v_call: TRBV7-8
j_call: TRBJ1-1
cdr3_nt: TGTGCCAGCAGACAGGACAGATTAACTGAAGCTTTCTTT
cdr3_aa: CASRQDRLTEAFF

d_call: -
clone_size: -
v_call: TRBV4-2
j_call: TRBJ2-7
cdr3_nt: TGTGCCAGCAGCCAAGAGAGTAGCACGCGCCGTTACGAGCAGTACTTC
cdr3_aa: CASSQESSTRRYEQYF

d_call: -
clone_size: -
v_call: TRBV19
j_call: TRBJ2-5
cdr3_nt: TGTGCCAGTGCCCTTGGGGAGACCCAGTACTTC
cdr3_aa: CASALGETQYF

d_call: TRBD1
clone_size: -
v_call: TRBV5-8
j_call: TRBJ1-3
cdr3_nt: TGTGCCAGCAGCTTTCCCGGGACAGGGGGAAGAAACACCATATATTTT
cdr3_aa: CASSFPGTGGRNTIYF

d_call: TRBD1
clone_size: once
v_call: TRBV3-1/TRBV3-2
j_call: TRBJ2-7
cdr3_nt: TGTGCCGGCAGCCAGGACAGGGGGTCGCACGAGCAGTACTTC
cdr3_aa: CAGSQDRGSHEQYF

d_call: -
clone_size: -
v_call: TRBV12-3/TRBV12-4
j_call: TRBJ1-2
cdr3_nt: TGTGCCAGCAGTTTAAGAGGCCGCTATGGCTACACCTTC
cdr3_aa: CASSLRGRYGYTF

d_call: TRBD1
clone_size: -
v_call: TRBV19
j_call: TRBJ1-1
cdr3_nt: TGTGCCAGTAGTACCCAGACAGGGTGGGACACTGAAGCTTTCTTT
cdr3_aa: CASSTQTGWDTEAFF

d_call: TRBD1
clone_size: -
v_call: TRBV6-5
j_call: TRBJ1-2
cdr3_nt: TGTGCCAGCAGTCTTGGACAGGGGCCTACGTGGGGCTACACCTTC
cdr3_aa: CASSLGQGPTWGYTF

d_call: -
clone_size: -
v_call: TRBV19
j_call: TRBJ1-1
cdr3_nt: TGTGCCAGTAAATGGGGTCACATGAACACTGAAGCTTTCTTT
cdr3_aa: CASKWGHMNTEAFF

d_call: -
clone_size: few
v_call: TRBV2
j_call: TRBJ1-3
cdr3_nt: TGTGCCAGCAGTTCCGGGGGGACTGGAAACACCATATATTTT
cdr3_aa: CASSSGGTGNTIYF

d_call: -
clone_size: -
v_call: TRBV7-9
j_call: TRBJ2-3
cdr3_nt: TGTGCCAGCAGCTCAGGGACTGCCCGAACGTCGCAGTATTTT
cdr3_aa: CASSSGTARTSQYF

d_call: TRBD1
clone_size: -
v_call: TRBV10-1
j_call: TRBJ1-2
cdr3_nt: TGCGCCAGCAGTGGGCCTGGGGGGGACAGAATTTACTTC
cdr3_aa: CASSGPGGDRIYF

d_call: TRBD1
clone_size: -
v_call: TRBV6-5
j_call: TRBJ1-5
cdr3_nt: TGTGCCAGCAGTCCAGACAGGGGCAGCAATCAGCCCCAGCATTTT
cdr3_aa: CASSPDRGSNQPQHF

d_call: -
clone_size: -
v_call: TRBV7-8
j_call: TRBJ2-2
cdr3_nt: TGTGCCAGCAGCTTAGTAAGAGGGACCGGGGAGCTGTTTTTT
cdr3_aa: CASSLVRGTGELFF

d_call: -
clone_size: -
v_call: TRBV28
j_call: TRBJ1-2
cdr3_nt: TGTGCCAGCAGTTTAGTACAGGGTAACTATGGCTACACCTTC
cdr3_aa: CASSLVQGNYGYTF

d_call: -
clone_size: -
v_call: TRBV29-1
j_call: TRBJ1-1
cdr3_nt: TGCAGCGGCACCCAGACGAACACTGAAGCTTTCTTT
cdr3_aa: CSGTQTNTEAFF

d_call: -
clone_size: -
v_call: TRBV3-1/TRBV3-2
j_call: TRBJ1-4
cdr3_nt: TGTGCCAGCAGCCAAGCAGGACTAACTAATGAAAAACTGTTTTTT
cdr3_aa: CASSQAGLTNEKLFF

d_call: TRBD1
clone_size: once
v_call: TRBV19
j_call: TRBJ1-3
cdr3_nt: TGTGCCAGTAGTGCGACCGGGACAGCTTATGGAAACACCATATATTTT
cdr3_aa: CASSATGTAYGNTIYF

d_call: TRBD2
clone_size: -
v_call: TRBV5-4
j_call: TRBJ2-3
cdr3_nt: TGTGCCAGCAGCTACCAGCGGGGGGGATCCATTCGCACAGATACGCAGTATTTT
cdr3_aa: CASSYQRGGSIRTDTQYF

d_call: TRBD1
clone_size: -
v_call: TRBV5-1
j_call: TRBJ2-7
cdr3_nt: TGCGCCAGCAGCTCGGACAGGTCCTACGAGCAGTACTTC
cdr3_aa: CASSSDRSYEQYF

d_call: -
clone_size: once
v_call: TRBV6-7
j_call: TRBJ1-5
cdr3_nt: TGTGCCAGCAGTTCCGTACTCAGGGGCAATCAGCCCCAGCATTTT
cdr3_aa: CASSSVLRGNQPQHF

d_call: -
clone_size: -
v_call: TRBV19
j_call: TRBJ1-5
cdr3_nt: TGTGCCAGTAGTATGGCAGGGTGGAATCAGCCCCAGCATTTT
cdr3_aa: CASSMAGWNQPQHF